This T cell receptor (beta chain) was sequenced in a study of blood T cells in healthy people across ages. The J segment lost 7 bases and the V segment lost 2 bases, leaving 8 bases of the junction unmatched. CDR1 and CDR2 from the germline V gene are SGHTA and FQGNSA. This CDR3 region has 15 residues. Sample-barcoded 5' priming and a J-beta primer mix drove a second PCR of about 6 to 12 cycles. TCRdb itself ran the 5' RACE reads through MiXCR, one entry per CDR3 protein. Of about 570,000 distinct CDR3 sequences listed, about 26% are singletons. V gene TRBV7-2 combines with J gene TRBJ1-2, with TRBD1 identical over 9 bases. The clonotype comes from a woman in her seventies in good health. What was sequenced was blood. The CDR3 region is CASSLQGTGRSGYTF. CDR3 DNA: TGTGCCAGCAGCTTACAGGGGACAGGGAGGAGTGGCTACACCTTC.